Below, 9 T cell receptor beta chains from the same sample are listed, as sequenced in a study of identical twins. TCRdb analysed the 5' RACE reads with MiXCR anew, one entry per CDR3 protein. The sample holds hundreds of thousands of distinct CDR3 sequences, approximately 7.3% seen once. This same sample was also taken into another study, of yellow fever vaccine responses in identical twins.

The material sequenced was CD8+ T cells sorted from blood. The receptors shown here come from a woman aged 18-29 years in good health.

This clonotype has a count of ten or more. V and J are TRBV24-1 and TRBJ2-5; D is uncertain. Germline lookup yields CDR1 KGHDR and CDR2 SFDVKD. CDR3 length: 16 residues. V gave up 4 bases and J gave up 1 base, with 15 bases separating them. The CDR3 DNA reads as TGTGCCACCAGTGACCAAGCGACGGCCCCCCAAGAGACCCAGTACTTC. It yields the protein CATSDQATAPQETQYF.

The genes are TRBV4-1 and TRBJ2-1, with TRBD2 as a possible D gene (6 bases). Germline loops: CDR1 MGHRA, CDR2 YSYEKL. V was cut by 1 base and J by 8 bases, with 9 bases left in between. The CDR3 is 13 residues long. CDR3 nucleotides: TGCGCCAGCAGCCAAGCCAGGGAGGATGAGCAGTTCTTC. Translation gives CASSQAREDEQFF.

This clonotype was found many times. This chain links TRBV10-3 with TRBJ2-1, with D tentatively TRBD2 (6 bases). This CDR3 comprises 15 residues. V lost 3 bases to trimming and J lost 0 bases, with 9 bases between them. Germline lookup yields CDR1 ENHRY and CDR2 SYGVKD. The CDR3 bases are TGTGCCATCAGTGACCGGGAGAGCTCCTACAATGAGCAGTTCTTC. It specifies CAISDRESSYNEQFF.

This clonotype was recorded at least ten times. The chain has TRBV12-3 or TRBV12-4 and TRBJ2-1; the D is unclear. The germline V and J ends were trimmed by 6 bases and 8 bases, with 8 bases remaining between them. The CDR3 consists of 11 residues. DNA of the CDR3: TGTGCCAGCAGGATTGGGCATGAGCAGTTCTTC. Translation: CASRIGHEQFF.

This clonotype was counted many times. The chain couples TRBV28 to TRBJ2-3; 10 positions agree with TRBD2. This CDR3 comprises 16 residues. V shed 4 bases, J shed 2 bases, and the junction held 6 bases outside the gene matches. The germline V gene encodes CDR1 MDHEN and CDR2 SYDVKM. CDR3 sequence reads: CASSSLAGALTDTQYF. DNA for the CDR3: TGTGCCAGCAGTTCCCTAGCGGGGGCCCTCACAGATACGCAGTATTTT.

This clonotype turned up a few times. This chain joins TRBV12-3 or TRBV12-4 and TRBJ2-5; D ambiguous. The CDR3 loop spans 13 amino acids. Trimming took 0 bases from V and 5 from J, leaving 7 bases between them. CDR3 residues: CASSLAYGETQYF. For the CDR3, the DNA is TGTGCCAGCAGTTTAGCCTATGGGGAGACCCAGTACTTC.

This clonotype has just a few counts. The CDR3 nucleotides are TGTGCCAGCAGCGCCCCTGGTCAGGGTGACTATGGCTACACCTTC. This translates into CASSAPGQGDYGYTF. The gene calls are TRBV9 and TRBJ1-2, with TRBD1 as a possible D gene (5 bases). CDR3 length equals 15 residues. The V gene's germline CDR1 is SGDLS and CDR2 YYNGEE. With 3 bases removed from V and 3 bases from J, the gap between germline ends came to 15 bases.

This sequence joins TRBV7-6 and TRBJ2-2; weak D call: TRBD1 (5 bases). This CDR3 has 17 amino acids. The germline V gene has CDR1 SGHVS and CDR2 FNYEAQ. V was trimmed by 5 bases and J by 0 bases, leaving 16 bases between them. The CDR3 reads CASSLGETDANTGELFF. CDR3 sequence (DNA): TGTGCCAGCAGCCTAGGAGAGACAGACGCGAACACCGGGGAGCTGTTTTTT.

The rearrangement links TRBV2 to TRBJ2-7, with TRBD1 as a possible D gene (6 bases). CDR3 length equals 14 residues. The V end lost 3 bases, the J end lost 2 bases, and 11 bases lay between the germline ends. CDR1 and CDR2 (germline): SNHLY, FYNNEI. The CDR3 spells CASSDARGPYEQYF. CDR3 DNA sequence: TGTGCCAGCAGTGACGCCAGGGGTCCCTACGAGCAGTACTTC.